The sequence of this T cell receptor beta chain was determined in a study of blood T cell repertoires in COVID-19 (dated by TCRdb to the early 2020s). Study-wide context: Samples covering the acute and convalescent phases of COVID-19 were provided by collaborators in the United States, Italy and Spain. Subjects who had been exposed to COVID-19, were actively infected with it, or had recovered from it provided the deeply sampled blood TCRbeta repertoires that made up the dataset. The sample metadata nearly always contained a de-identified subject ID, COVID-19 status, age in years and sex. Samples were obtained from the ongoing ImmuneRACE study (first 160 participants) and from about 1,300 subjects provided by 6 global collaborators. The prospective study material was composed of cDNA or gDNA derived from T cells, B-cell-depleted T cells, or PBMCs. The repertoires were released in a freely available public database meant as a resource for research on the immune response to SARS-CoV-2. Where available, HLA class I and class II types were obtained from metadata supplied by the sample provider rather than from assay-based typing. Points the paper makes about the study in general: How much clinical and demographic metadata was included differed by source and by participant, and the metadata was provided uncurated.

Remarks on this clone: No antigen is known for it. No base qualities exist here, and no much larger clone lies one base off it.

The immunoSEQ Assay, a bias-controlled multiplex PCR, was used to amplify TCRbeta CDR3 regions from genomic DNA. Per the authors' processing: The number of nucleated cells in each sample was estimated from the amplification of reference gene primers within the assay. To quantify the absolute abundance of each unique TCRbeta CDR3 rearrangement, sequence reads were collapsed and filtered. Productive Simpson clonality was computed per sample as the square root of Simpson's diversity index over productive rearrangements. TCRdb provides this immuneACCESS table in a form limited to in-frame rearrangements. Some clones are lacking; in checked studies, under half of them reflect an unresolved V gene, and why the rest are absent is not known. The V and J calls and the clone size are those of that table, but D and trimming were determined from the DNA. The table for this sample lists approximately 190,000 clones; around four fifths of them were counted only once. The top ten clones comprise around 15% of the sample.

The collaborating institutions used their own protocols to collect whole blood in K2EDTA tubes. For TCRbeta analysis, collaborators shipped samples as frozen whole blood, isolated PBMCs, or DNA extracted from either of those sample types. From V the trimming removes 5 bases and from J it removes 0 bases, while the gene matches leave 15 bases of the junction unaccounted for. CDR3 length: 17 amino acids, cysteine to phenylalanine. Just CDR3 DNA is preserved here, 51 bases in frame from base 1. CDR1 and CDR2 are drawn from the germline V gene (reference sequence): GTSNPN, SVGIG. The rearranged segments are TRBV30 and TRBJ1-2, with TRBD1 identical over 7 junction bases. This receptor was taken from a man younger than 45 with active or convalescent COVID-19. Sequenced: peripheral blood. The nucleotide sequence is TGTGCCTGGGATACAGGGGATTCCAGCAGGGCTAACTATGGCTACACCTTC. Translated, this gives CAWDTGDSSRANYGYTF.